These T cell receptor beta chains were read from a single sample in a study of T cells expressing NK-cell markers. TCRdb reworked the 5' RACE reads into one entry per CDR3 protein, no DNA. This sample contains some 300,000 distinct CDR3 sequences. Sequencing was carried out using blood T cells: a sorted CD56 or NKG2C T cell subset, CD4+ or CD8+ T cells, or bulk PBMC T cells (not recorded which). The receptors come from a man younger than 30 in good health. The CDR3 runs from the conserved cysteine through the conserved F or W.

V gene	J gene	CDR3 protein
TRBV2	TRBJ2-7	CASSGQSLYEQYF
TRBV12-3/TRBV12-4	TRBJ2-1	CASSFNLYEQFF
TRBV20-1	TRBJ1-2	CSASKDMVGYGYTF
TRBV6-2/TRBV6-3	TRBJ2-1	CASGENRWMYNEQFF
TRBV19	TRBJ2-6	CATRRPNAVPNSGANVLTF
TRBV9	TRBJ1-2	CASSGGGTAYGYTF
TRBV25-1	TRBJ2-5	CASSDPTDFKETQYF
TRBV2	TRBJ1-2	CASSGGQESNYGYTF
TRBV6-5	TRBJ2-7	CASSYGSGWDEQYF
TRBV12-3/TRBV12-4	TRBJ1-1	CASSPTQGINTEAFF
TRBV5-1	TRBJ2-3	CASSTGGVGDTQYF
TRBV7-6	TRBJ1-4	CASSLRDGNEKLFF
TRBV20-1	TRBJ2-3	CSASGRDTDTQYF
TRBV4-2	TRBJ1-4	CASSQNPGVEEKLFF
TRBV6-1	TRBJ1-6	CASIGTGMNSPLHF
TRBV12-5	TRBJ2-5	CASGLWTTRETQYF
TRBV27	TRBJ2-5	CASSLLGAGGETQYF
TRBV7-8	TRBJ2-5	CASSLNVWETQYF
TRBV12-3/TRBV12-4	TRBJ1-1	CASSHQGKGRAFF
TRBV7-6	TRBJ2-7	CASSLYPGWSYEQYF
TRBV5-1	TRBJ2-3	CASSLDRGLGPTTDTQYF
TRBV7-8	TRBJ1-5	CASSLAGYPDQPQHF
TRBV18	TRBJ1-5	CASSQWAGLSNQPQHF
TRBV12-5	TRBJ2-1	CASGLVPGLAGDNEQFF
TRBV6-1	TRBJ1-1	CASSEGGRSGTEAFF
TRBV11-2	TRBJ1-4	CASSFPGTGGMEKLFF
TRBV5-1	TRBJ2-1	CASSLRGTRSYNEQFF
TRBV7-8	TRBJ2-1	CASRAREHHNEQFF
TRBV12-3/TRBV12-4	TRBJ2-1	CASRVSGRNEQFF
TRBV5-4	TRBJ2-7	CASSADAYEQYF
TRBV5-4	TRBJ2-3	CASSSTAGSTDTQYF
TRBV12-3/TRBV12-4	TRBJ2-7	CASRRGASDEQYF
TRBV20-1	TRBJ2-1	CSARAGTSRTEQFF
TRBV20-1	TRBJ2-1	CSAPGLAGGAGEQFF
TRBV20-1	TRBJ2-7	CSATPGPLAYEQYF
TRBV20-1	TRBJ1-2	CSASEARQGGGYTF
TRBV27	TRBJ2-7	CASSLSRRLAGAEQYF
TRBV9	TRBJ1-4	CASSIRGTENEKLFF
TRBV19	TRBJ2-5	CASNPGLASQETQYF
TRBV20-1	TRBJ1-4	CSARGTGSGEKLFF
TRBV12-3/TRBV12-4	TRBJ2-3	CASSPDGPTDTQYF
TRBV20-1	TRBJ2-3	CSARDGKRASTDTQYF
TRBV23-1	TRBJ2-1	CASSQKSLSSAYNEQFF
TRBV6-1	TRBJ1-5	CASKQAGNQPQHF
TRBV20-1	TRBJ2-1	CSARDLGSGTFNEQFF